This is a list of T cell receptor beta chains from one sample in a study of OX40 agonist ivuxolimab in advanced cancers. The repertoire was sequenced with immunoSEQ multiplex PCR; TCRdb's copy has only in-frame clones and lacks some. The data contain roughly 110,000 clones, 85% to 95% of them seen just once; the ten biggest clones take up about 1.2%. The sequencing used CD4+ or CD8+ T cells sorted from blood, collected in a trial of the OX40 agonist ivuxolimab. These receptors all stem from an adult with an advanced solid tumor such as melanoma, head and neck, liver or kidney cancer. The CDR3 runs from the conserved cysteine through the conserved F or W. Fields, in order: V gene, J gene, clone size, D gene, CDR3 protein, CDR3 DNA. The D gene is left open where the match is weak. A row's size may be missing; if present it is once, few, many or a size class.

TRBV6-1,TRBJ1-2,NA,NA,CASSEQKGSDGYTF,TGTGCCAGCAGTGAACAAAAGGGGTCGGATGGCTACACCTTC
TRBV29-1,TRBJ2-4,NA,NA,CSVGGVIKNIQYF,TGCAGCGTTGGAGGGGTAATCAAAAACATTCAGTACTTC
TRBV11-3,TRBJ2-1,NA,NA,CASSPSRGPHNEQFF,TGTGCCAGCAGCCCATCGCGGGGGCCCCACAATGAGCAGTTCTTC
TRBV11-3,TRBJ2-7,NA,NA,CASSSVRDSTYEQYF,TGTGCCAGCAGCTCCGTACGGGACTCCACCTACGAGCAGTACTTC
TRBV7-6,TRBJ2-3,once,TRBD2,CASSSSPSGRGTDTQYF,TGTGCCAGCAGCTCTTCTCCAAGCGGGAGGGGCACAGATACGCAGTATTTT
TRBV5-1,TRBJ1-1,NA,TRBD1,CASSPGQGMNTEAFF,TGCGCCAGCAGCCCGGGACAGGGGATGAACACTGAAGCTTTCTTT
TRBV9,TRBJ2-7,few,NA,CASSVGRGAYEQYF,TGTGCCAGCAGCGTAGGCAGGGGGGCCTACGAGCAGTACTTC
TRBV27,TRBJ1-2,NA,NA,CASSLTDRNYGYTF,TGTGCCAGCAGTTTAACCGACCGGAACTATGGCTACACCTTC
TRBV7-9,TRBJ2-7,once,TRBD2,CASSSGRSSYEQYF,TGTGCCAGCTCTAGCGGGAGGAGCTCCTACGAGCAGTACTTC
TRBV11-2,TRBJ2-3,NA,TRBD2,CASSLVYGLVTDTQYF,TGTGCCAGCAGCTTAGTTTACGGACTAGTCACAGATACGCAGTATTTT
TRBV25-1,TRBJ2-2,NA,NA,CASSESLSLNTGELFF,TGTGCCAGCTCTGAGAGCCTCTCTTTGAACACCGGGGAGCTGTTTTTT
TRBV4-1,TRBJ1-2,NA,NA,CASSPTGNPNYGYTF,TGCGCCAGCAGCCCAACAGGGAATCCTAACTATGGCTACACCTTC
TRBV6-5,TRBJ2-7,NA,TRBD2,CASSRGSGSSYEQYF,TGTGCCAGCAGTCGCGGTAGCGGGAGCTCCTACGAGCAGTACTTC
TRBV6-1,TRBJ2-7,NA,NA,CASSLLSEQYF,TGTGCCAGCAGCCTTCTCTCCGAGCAGTACTTC
TRBV19,TRBJ2-2,NA,NA,CASSNHRSRNTGELFF,TGTGCCAGTAGTAACCACAGGTCCCGGAACACCGGGGAGCTGTTTTTT
TRBV5-4,TRBJ1-2,once,NA,CASSLGQGPYYGYTF,TGTGCCAGCAGCTTGGGGCAGGGCCCCTACTATGGCTACACCTTC
TRBV30,TRBJ2-7,NA,NA,CAWSVDSYDSYEQYF,TGTGCCTGGAGTGTGGACAGCTACGACTCCTACGAGCAGTACTTC
TRBV7-3,TRBJ2-1,NA,TRBD2,CASSRSGGQDNEQFF,TGTGCCAGCAGCCGTTCGGGAGGGCAAGACAATGAGCAGTTCTTC